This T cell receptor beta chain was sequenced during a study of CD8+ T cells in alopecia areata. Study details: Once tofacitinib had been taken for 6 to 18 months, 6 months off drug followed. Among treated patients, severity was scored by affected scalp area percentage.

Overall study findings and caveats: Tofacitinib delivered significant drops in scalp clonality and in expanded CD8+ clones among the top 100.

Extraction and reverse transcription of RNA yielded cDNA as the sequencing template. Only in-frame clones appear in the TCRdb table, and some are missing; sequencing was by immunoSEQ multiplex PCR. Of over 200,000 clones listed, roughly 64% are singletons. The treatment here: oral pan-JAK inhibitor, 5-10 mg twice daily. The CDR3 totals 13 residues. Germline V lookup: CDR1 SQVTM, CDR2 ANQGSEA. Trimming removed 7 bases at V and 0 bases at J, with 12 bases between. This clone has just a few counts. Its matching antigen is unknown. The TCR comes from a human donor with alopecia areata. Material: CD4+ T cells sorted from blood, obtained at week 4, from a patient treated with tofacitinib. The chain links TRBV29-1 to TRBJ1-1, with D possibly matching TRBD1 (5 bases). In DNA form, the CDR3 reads TGCAGCGCTCCAGACAGCCTGAACACTGAAGCTTTCTTT. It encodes CSAPDSLNTEAFF.